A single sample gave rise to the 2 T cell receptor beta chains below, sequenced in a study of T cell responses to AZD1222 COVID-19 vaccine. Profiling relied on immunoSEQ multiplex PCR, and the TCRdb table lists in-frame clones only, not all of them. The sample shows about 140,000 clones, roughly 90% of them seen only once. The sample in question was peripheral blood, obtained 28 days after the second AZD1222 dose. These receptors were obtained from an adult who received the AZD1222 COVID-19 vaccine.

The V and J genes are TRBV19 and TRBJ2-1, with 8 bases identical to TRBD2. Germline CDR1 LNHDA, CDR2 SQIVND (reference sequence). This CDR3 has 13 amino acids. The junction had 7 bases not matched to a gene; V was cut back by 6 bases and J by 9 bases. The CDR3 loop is CASRTGGPVEQFF. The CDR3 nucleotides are TGTGCCAGTAGGACGGGAGGGCCTGTTGAGCAGTTCTTC.

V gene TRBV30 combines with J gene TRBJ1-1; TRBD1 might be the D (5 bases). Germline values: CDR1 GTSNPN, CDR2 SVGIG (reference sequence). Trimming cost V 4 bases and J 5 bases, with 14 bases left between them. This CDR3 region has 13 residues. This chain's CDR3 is CAWMGHRGTEAFF. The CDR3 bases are TGTGCCTGGATGGGGCATCGGGGGACTGAAGCTTTCTTT. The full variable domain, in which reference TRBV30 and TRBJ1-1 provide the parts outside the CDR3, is SQTIHQWPATLVQPVGSPLSLECTVEGTSNPNLYWYRQAAGRGLQLLFYSVGIGQISSEVPQNLSASRPQDRQFILSSKKLLLSDSGFYLCAWMGHRGTEAFFGQGTRLTVV.